This T cell receptor beta chain is from a study of spatial heterogeneity in lung cancer. Study as a whole: Fewer alpha-chain than beta-chain sequences were consistently detected.

Each TCR cDNA molecule bore a unique molecular identifier. TCRdb processed the 5' RACE reads anew with MiXCR; each CDR3 protein has one entry. The table records some 3,300 distinct CDR3 sequences, under 3% of them present only once. The CDR3 runs 13 residues. The germline V gene encodes CDR1 MDHEN and CDR2 SYDVKM. Trimming cost V 2 bases and J 6 bases, with 9 bases left between them. By share of the sample, this clonotype is medium-sized (0.01 to 0.1%). Noted time point: sample taken at primary tumor resection. The donors comprised about 70 untreated early-stage non-small cell lung cancer patients. The clonotype comes from a female donor with early-stage non-small cell lung cancer. Material: normal lung tissue next to the tumor, obtained at surgery. The V gene is TRBV28, the J gene TRBJ2-3; D unresolved. The CDR3 sequence is CASSLGNWDTQYF. In nucleotides, the CDR3 is TGTGCCAGCAGTTTAGGCAATTGGGATACGCAGTATTTT.